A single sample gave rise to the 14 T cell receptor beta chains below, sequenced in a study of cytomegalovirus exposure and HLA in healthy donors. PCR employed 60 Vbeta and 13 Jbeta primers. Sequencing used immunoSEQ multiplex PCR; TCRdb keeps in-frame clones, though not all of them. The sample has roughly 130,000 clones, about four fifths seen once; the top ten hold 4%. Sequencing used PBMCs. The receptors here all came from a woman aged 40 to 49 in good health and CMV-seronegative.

CDR3 nucleotides: TGTGCCAGCAGCTCACCCTCGAGTGGGAGCTCCTACAATGAGCAGTTCTTC. This encodes CASSSPSSGSSYNEQFF. The V and J genes are TRBV7-9 and TRBJ2-1; D is possibly TRBD2 (5 bases). V was cut by 4 bases and J by 0 bases, with 16 bases left in between. Germline V gene sequence: CDR1 SEHNR, CDR2 FQNEAQ (reference sequence). This CDR3 is 17 amino acids long.

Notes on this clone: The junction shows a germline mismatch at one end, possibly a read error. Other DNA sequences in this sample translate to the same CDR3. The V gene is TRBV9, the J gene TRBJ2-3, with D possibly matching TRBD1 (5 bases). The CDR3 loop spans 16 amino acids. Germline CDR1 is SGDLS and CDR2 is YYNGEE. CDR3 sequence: CASSVGTGESTDTQYF. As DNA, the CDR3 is TGCGCCAGCAGCGTAGGTACAGGTGAGAGCACAGATACGCAGTATTTT.

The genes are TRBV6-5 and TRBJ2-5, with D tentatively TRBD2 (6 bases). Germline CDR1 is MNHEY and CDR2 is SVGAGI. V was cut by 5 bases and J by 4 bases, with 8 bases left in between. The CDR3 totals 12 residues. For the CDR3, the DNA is TGTGCCAGCAGTGGGGAGGCAGAGACCCAGTACTTC. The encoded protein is CASSGEAETQYF.

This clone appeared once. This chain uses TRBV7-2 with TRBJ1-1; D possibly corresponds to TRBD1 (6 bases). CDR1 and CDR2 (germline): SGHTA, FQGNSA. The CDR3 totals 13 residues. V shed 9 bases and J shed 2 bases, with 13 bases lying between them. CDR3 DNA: TGTGCCAGTGGGGGCAGCGTAAACACTGAAGCTTTCTTT. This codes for CASGGSVNTEAFF.

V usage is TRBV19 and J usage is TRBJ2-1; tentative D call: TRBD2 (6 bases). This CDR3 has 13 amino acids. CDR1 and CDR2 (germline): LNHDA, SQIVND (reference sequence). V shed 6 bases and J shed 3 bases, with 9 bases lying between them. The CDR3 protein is CASSGTRYNEQFF. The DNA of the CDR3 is TGTGCCAGTAGCGGGACTCGCTACAATGAGCAGTTCTTC.

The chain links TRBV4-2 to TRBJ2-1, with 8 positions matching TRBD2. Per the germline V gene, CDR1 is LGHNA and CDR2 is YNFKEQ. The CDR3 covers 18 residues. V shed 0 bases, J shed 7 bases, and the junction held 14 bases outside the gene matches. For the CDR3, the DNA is TGTGCCAGCAGCCAAGATTTTGCCGGGACTAGTCCCGTGAATGAGCAGTTCTTC. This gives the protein CASSQDFAGTSPVNEQFF.

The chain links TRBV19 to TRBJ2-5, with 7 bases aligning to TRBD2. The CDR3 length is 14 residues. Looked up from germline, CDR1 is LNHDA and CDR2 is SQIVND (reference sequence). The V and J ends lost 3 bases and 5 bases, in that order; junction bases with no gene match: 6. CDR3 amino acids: CASSMGGMGETQYF. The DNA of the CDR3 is TGTGCCAGTAGTATGGGAGGGATGGGGGAGACCCAGTACTTC.

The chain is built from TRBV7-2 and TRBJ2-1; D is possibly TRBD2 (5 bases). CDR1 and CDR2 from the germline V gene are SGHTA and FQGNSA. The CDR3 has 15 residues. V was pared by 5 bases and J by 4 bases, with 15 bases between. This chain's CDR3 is CASSPEGRSYNEQFF. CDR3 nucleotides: TGTGCCAGCAGCCCAGAGGGTCGGTCATACAATGAGCAGTTCTTC.

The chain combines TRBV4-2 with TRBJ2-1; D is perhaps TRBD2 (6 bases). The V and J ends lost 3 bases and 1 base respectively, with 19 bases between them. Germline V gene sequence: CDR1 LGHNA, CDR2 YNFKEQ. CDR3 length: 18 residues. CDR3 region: CASSHLRRGSGSYNEQFF. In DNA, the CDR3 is TGTGCCAGCAGCCATCTCAGACGGGGAAGCGGGTCCTACAATGAGCAGTTCTTC.

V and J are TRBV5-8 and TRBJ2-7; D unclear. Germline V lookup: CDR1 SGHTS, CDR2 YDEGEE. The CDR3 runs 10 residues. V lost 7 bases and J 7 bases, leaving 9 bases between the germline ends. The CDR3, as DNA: TGTGCCAGCGGTCGCGTTGAGCAGTACTTC. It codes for CASGRVEQYF.

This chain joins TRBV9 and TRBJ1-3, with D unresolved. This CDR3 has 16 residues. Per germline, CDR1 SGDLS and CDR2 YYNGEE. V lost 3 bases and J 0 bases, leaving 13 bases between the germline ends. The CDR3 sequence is CASSDGQFDSGNTIYF. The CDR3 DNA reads TGTGCCAGCAGCGATGGGCAGTTCGACTCTGGAAACACCATATATTTT.

CDR3: CASSLQGAAREQYF. DNA for the CDR3: TGTGCCAGCAGCCTGCAGGGGGCCGCGAGAGAGCAGTACTTC. The chain combines TRBV7-2 with TRBJ2-7, with TRBD1 matching 8 bases. The CDR3 is made up of 14 amino acids. The V segment lost 5 bases and the J segment 7 bases; nucleotides outside the gene matches: 10. Germline values: CDR1 SGHTA, CDR2 FQGNSA.

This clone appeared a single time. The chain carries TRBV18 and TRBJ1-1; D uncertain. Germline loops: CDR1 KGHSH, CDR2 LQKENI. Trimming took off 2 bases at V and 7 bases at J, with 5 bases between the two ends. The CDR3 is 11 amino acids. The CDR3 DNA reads TGTGCCAGCTCACCAAATAATGAAGCTTTCTTT. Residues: CASSPNNEAFF. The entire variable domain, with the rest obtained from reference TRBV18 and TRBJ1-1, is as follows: NAGVMQNPRHLVRRRGQEARLRCSPMKGHSHVYWYRQLPEEGLKFMVYLQKENIIDESGMPKERFSAEFPKEGPSILRIQQVVRGDSAAYFCASSPNNEAFFGQGTRLTVV.

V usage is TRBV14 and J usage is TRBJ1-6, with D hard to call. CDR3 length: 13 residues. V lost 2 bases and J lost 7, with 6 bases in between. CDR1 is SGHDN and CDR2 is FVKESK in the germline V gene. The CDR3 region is CASSQIPNSPLHF. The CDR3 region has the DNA TGTGCCAGCAGCCAAATTCCGAATTCACCCCTCCACTTT.